These 2 T cell receptor beta chains share one sample of origin, sequenced in a study of T cell responses to AZD1222 COVID-19 vaccine. The method was immunoSEQ multiplex PCR; TCRdb's version includes in-frame clones alone and lacks a portion of them. Among approximately 180,000 clones listed, just over 90% were seen once. Sequenced here: peripheral blood, sampled on day 0 of AZD1222 vaccination. The receptors were sampled from an adult in good health.

The rearrangement joins TRBV7-9 to TRBJ2-1; 11 bases fit TRBD2. This CDR3 is 14 amino acids long. Germline V gene sequence: CDR1 SEHNR, CDR2 FQNEAQ (reference sequence). V dropped 3 bases and J dropped 9; count of bases not matched to a gene: 4. CDR3 nucleotide sequence: TGTGCCAGCAGCTTTAGCGGGGGGGCCTCTGAGCAGTTCTTC. It translates to CASSFSGGASEQFF.

The rearrangement links TRBV7-2 to TRBJ2-3; no clear D. CDR1 and CDR2 (germline): SGHTA, FQGNSA. This CDR3 comprises 14 residues. Between the trimmed V and J ends, which lost 0 bases and 0 bases, there was a span of 4 bases. For the CDR3, the DNA is TGTGCCAGCAGCTTAGCGCTCAGCACAGATACGCAGTATTTT. As protein: CASSLALSTDTQYF.